These 26 T cell receptor beta chains share one sample of origin, sequenced in a study of T cell repertoires in cytomegalovirus infection. TCRdb re-analysed the reads in MiXCR, keeping a single row per CDR3 protein. The sample lists some 150,000 distinct CDR3 sequences, roughly 6% occurring once. Sequencing was carried out using PBMCs. The receptors stem from a human donor in good health (CMV status not recorded). Some clones in this sample may be carry-over from other donors' samples.

This clonotype was recorded at least ten times. The chain uses TRBV7-2 and TRBJ2-1; perhaps TRBD1 as D (5 bases). V shed 0 bases and J shed 3 bases, with 12 bases lying between them. Germline V gives CDR1 SGHTA, CDR2 FQGNSA. CDR3 length: 16 residues. The CDR3 sequence is CASSLATAGYYNEQFF. The CDR3 region has the DNA TGTGCCAGCAGCTTAGCGACGGCAGGGTACTACAATGAGCAGTTCTTC.

Only one count was recorded for this clonotype. The rearrangement uses TRBV7-3 and TRBJ2-3; TRBD1 aligns across 11 bases. Germline V CDR1 and CDR2: SGHTA, FQGTGA. V lost 5 bases and J lost 4; bases outside the gene matches: 5. The CDR3 is 15 residues long. The CDR3 here is CASSPTGQGADTQYF. In DNA form, the CDR3 reads TGTGCCAGCAGCCCAACGGGACAGGGGGCAGATACGCAGTATTTT.

Remarks on this clonotype: Just one base apart from a much larger clone, this may be a read error. The CDR3 bases are TGCAGTGCTGGACGGGGGGCGAACACCGGGGAGCTGTTTTTT. Amino acid sequence: CSAGRGANTGELFF. This chain joins TRBV20-1 and TRBJ2-2; the match to TRBD2 covers 7 bases. Germline CDR1 and CDR2: DFQATT and SNEGSKA (reference sequence). Unmatched junction bases numbered 3, after V lost 5 bases and J lost 0 bases. The CDR3 consists of 14 residues.

The V and J genes are TRBV28 and TRBJ2-1; 8 nucleotides align to TRBD2. The CDR3 length is 15 residues. CDR1 is MDHEN and CDR2 is SYDVKM in the germline V gene. The trim removed 5 bases at V and 12 bases at J, leaving 15 bases unmatched. CDR3 DNA sequence: TGTGCCAGCAGTCGAGCGGGGGATCTCAAGGGATCGCAGTTCTTC. It encodes CASSRAGDLKGSQFF.

This clonotype showed up many times. This chain connects TRBV7-8 to TRBJ2-3, with 15 bases aligning to TRBD2. CDR1 SGHVS and CDR2 FQNEAQ come from the germline V gene. This CDR3 comprises 20 residues. Germline trimming cut 4 bases from V and 0 bases from J; bases unmatched to any gene: 11. DNA for the CDR3: TGTGCCAGCAGCTCCTCCGGGACTAGCGGGGGGCCTTATAGCACAGATACGCAGTATTTT. This gives the protein CASSSSGTSGGPYSTDTQYF.

This clonotype was observed at least ten times. This sequence joins TRBV7-3 and TRBJ2-4; no firm D call. The germline V gene encodes CDR1 SGHTA and CDR2 FQGTGA. This CDR3 region has 14 residues. V lost 0 bases, J lost 0 bases, and 3 bases lay in between. The CDR3 DNA reads TGTGCCAGCAGCTTAACTTTAGCCAAAAACATTCAGTACTTC. It yields the protein CASSLTLAKNIQYF.

This clonotype was seen at least ten times. V is TRBV7-2 and J is TRBJ2-5; a possible D gene is TRBD2 (7 bases). V was shortened by 0 bases and J by 5 bases, with 16 bases between the two germline ends. The germline gives CDR1 SGHTA, CDR2 FQGNSA. This CDR3 comprises 16 residues. This CDR3 is CASSLAILGGGETQYF. The CDR3 coding sequence is TGTGCCAGCAGCTTAGCAATTCTTGGCGGGGGCGAGACCCAGTACTTC. The variable domain in full, with the rest retrieved from reference TRBV7-2 and TRBJ2-5, is GAGVSQSPSNKVTEKGKDVELRCDPISGHTALYWYRQSLGQGLEFLIYFQGNSAPDKSGLPSDRFSAERTGGSVSTLTIQRTQQEDSAVYLCASSLAILGGGETQYFGPGTRLLVL.

This clonotype was counted many times. The rearrangement joins TRBV7-2 to TRBJ2-3; D remains unclear. V lost 6 bases and J 11 bases, leaving 18 bases between the germline ends. Germline assignment: CDR1 SGHTA and CDR2 FQGNSA. The length of the CDR3 is 13 residues. The CDR3: CASSLQDLSMQYF. In DNA form, the CDR3 reads TGTGCCAGCAGTCTCCAGGATCTCTCTATGCAGTATTTT.

Only a few counts were recorded for this clonotype. The rearrangement links TRBV20-1 to TRBJ2-5, with TRBD1 identical over 12 bases. The CDR3 is 15 residues long. Losses at the gene ends were 6 bases for V and 4 bases for J; bases not matched to a gene: 9. Per the germline V gene, CDR1 is DFQATT and CDR2 is SNEGSKA (reference sequence). CDR3 nucleotide sequence: TGCAGTGCAGTATCCGGGACAGGGGGCAGAGAGACCCAGTACTTC. Translating gives CSAVSGTGGRETQYF.

V gene TRBV7-2 combines with J gene TRBJ2-4, with 7 bases matching TRBD1. The CDR3 runs 14 residues. CDR1 is SGHTA, CDR2 FQGNSA, per germline. CDR3 nucleotides: TGTGACATCAATAACCGGGCAGGGGGAAGAATTCAGTACTTC. Its translation is CDINNRAGGRIQYF.

The gene calls are TRBV10-3 and TRBJ2-1, with 9 bases that match TRBD1. J gave up 9 bases and V 5 bases, and 8 bases lay outside the gene matches. Per the germline V gene, CDR1 is ENHRY and CDR2 is SYGVKD. This CDR3 has 14 residues. The CDR3 here is CAISFRDRAPEQFF. CDR3 bases: TGTGCCATCAGTTTCCGGGACAGGGCCCCTGAGCAGTTCTTC.

This clonotype came up many times. The rearrangement uses TRBV7-3 and TRBJ2-6; 10 positions match TRBD2. J gave up 0 bases and V 4 bases, and 6 bases lay outside the gene matches. The germline V gene has CDR1 SGHTA and CDR2 FQGTGA. The CDR3 totals 18 residues. CDR3 loop: CASSSLAGGLSGANVLTF. The CDR3 nucleotides read TGTGCCAGCAGCTCCTTAGCGGGGGGCCTCTCTGGGGCCAACGTCCTGACTTTC.

Ten or more counts support this clonotype. V is TRBV7-2 and J is TRBJ1-1; D might be TRBD1 (6 bases). Trimming removed 5 bases from V and 4 bases from J, with 14 bases in between. The length of the CDR3 is 14 residues. The germline V gene has CDR1 SGHTA and CDR2 FQGNSA. In DNA form, the CDR3 reads TGTGCCAGCAGCCGCAGACAGGAGAGCACTGAAGCTTTCTTT. Its protein product is CASSRRQESTEAFF.

Many counts were recorded for this clonotype. This chain uses TRBV7-2 with TRBJ1-1; D is ambiguous. With 1 base removed from V and 0 bases from J, the gap between germline ends came to 9 bases. Looked up from germline, CDR1 is SGHTA and CDR2 is FQGNSA. CDR3 length: 15 amino acids. CDR3 nucleotides: TGTGCCAGCAGCTTAGATATCGGAATGAACACTGAAGCTTTCTTT. Translated: CASSLDIGMNTEAFF.

In its sample, this clonotype was seen a few times. The chain employs TRBV4-1 and TRBJ2-5; D may be TRBD1 (6 bases). This CDR3 contains 15 residues. Germline loops: CDR1 MGHRA, CDR2 YSYEKL. The V gene lost 0 bases and the J gene lost 5 bases, with 13 bases spanning the gap. DNA of the CDR3: TGCGCCAGCAGCCAAGAGCGGCAGGGGAAGGAGACCCAGTACTTC. It specifies CASSQERQGKETQYF.

This clonotype has at least ten counts. The chain employs TRBV28 and TRBJ1-5; the D is unclear. Trimming took off 6 bases at V and 3 bases at J, with 3 bases between the two ends. Germline V gene data show CDR1 as MDHEN and CDR2 as SYDVKM. CDR3 length: 11 residues. CDR3 DNA: TGTGCCAGCAGCCACAATCAGCCCCAGCATTTT. Protein sequence: CASSHNQPQHF.

This clonotype came up many times. This chain links TRBV7-9 with TRBJ2-5; possible D gene TRBD1, 5 bases. The V end lost 0 bases, the J end lost 5 bases, and 13 bases lay between the germline ends. The CDR3 totals 15 residues. Germline-derived CDR1 and CDR2 are SEHNR and FQNEAQ (reference sequence). The CDR3 nucleotides are TGTGCCAGCAGCTTAGCCCGACAGCAATCGGAGACCCAGTACTTC. Encoded protein: CASSLARQQSETQYF.

In this sample, this clonotype turned up many times. The J gene is TRBJ1-1, the V gene TRBV7-2; TRBD1 matches at 9 bases. Germline V CDR1 and CDR2: SGHTA, FQGNSA. The CDR3 consists of 14 residues. Trimming took 5 bases from V and 5 from J; bases not matched to a gene: 6. The CDR3 nucleotides are TGTGCCAGCAGCATGACAGGGGGGCAGACTGAAGCTTTCTTT. Amino acids: CASSMTGGQTEAFF. The full variable domain, rest sourced from reference TRBV7-2 and TRBJ1-1, is GAGVSQSPSNKVTEKGKDVELRCDPISGHTALYWYRQSLGQGLEFLIYFQGNSAPDKSGLPSDRFSAERTGGSVSTLTIQRTQQEDSAVYLCASSMTGGQTEAFFGQGTRLTVV.

This clonotype appeared a few times. The chain links TRBV20-1 to TRBJ1-1; no clear D gene. In germline, CDR1 is DFQATT, CDR2 SNEGSKA (reference sequence). This CDR3 is built from 14 residues. Trimming took 5 bases from V and 5 from J, leaving 18 bases between them. In DNA form, the CDR3 reads TGCAGTGCTCAACTCCACGCAACGGGGACTGAAGCTTTCTTT. Its translation: CSAQLHATGTEAFF.

This clonotype was seen many times. The chain is built from TRBV4-3 and TRBJ2-5; no reliable D call. Per germline, CDR1 LGHNA and CDR2 YSLEER. The V gene lost 0 bases and the J gene lost 4 bases, with 12 bases spanning the gap. This CDR3 contains 15 residues. For the CDR3, the DNA is TGCGCCAGCAGCCAAGATCTTTGGGCTAGAGAGACCCAGTACTTC. As protein: CASSQDLWARETQYF.

This clonotype occurred many times. The V and J genes are TRBV7-9 and TRBJ1-4; D call uncertain. Germline CDR1 reads SEHNR; CDR2 reads FQNEAQ (reference sequence). The CDR3 runs 15 residues. Trimming pared 7 bases from V and 6 bases from J, leaving 18 bases between. The CDR3: CASTRPRLRDEKLFF. The CDR3 DNA is TGTGCCAGCACCCGGCCGCGACTGCGTGATGAAAAACTGTTTTTT.

The V gene is TRBV7-9, the J gene TRBJ2-5; 9 bases align to TRBD1. Germline V gene lookup returns CDR1 SEHNR and CDR2 FQNEAQ (reference sequence). Trimming cost V 0 bases and J 2 bases; bases outside gene matches: 1. The CDR3 sequence is 15 residues long. CDR3 coding DNA: TGTGCCAGCAGCTTAGCGGGACAGGGACAAGAGACCCAGTACTTC. Its protein is CASSLAGQGQETQYF.

This clonotype was detected a few times. This rearrangement joins TRBV28 to TRBJ1-4, with 9 positions matching TRBD1. Trimming cost V 8 bases and J 6 bases; bases outside gene matches: 13. This CDR3 region has 16 residues. Germline lookup yields CDR1 MDHEN and CDR2 SYDVKM. The CDR3 coding sequence is TGTGCCAGCCGACGGGACAGGGCATACGCGGATGAAAAACTGTTTTTT. Translation gives CASRRDRAYADEKLFF.

This clonotype was seen repeatedly, ten times or more. The J gene is TRBJ1-6, the V gene TRBV6-2 or TRBV6-3; maybe TRBD1 (5 bases). Germline V gene data show CDR1 as MNHEY and CDR2 as SVGEGT. Trimming took 8 bases from V and 9 from J, leaving 11 bases between them. The CDR3 loop spans 12 amino acids. Written as DNA, the CDR3 is TGTGCCAGCTTCACAGGTGGTTCACCCCTCCACTTT. Protein: CASFTGGSPLHF.

This chain joins TRBV20-1 and TRBJ1-2; the match to TRBD1 covers 9 bases. CDR1 and CDR2 (germline): DFQATT, SNEGSKA (reference sequence). J gave up 3 bases and V 3 bases, and 2 bases lay outside the gene matches. CDR3 length equals 13 residues. This CDR3 reads CSASRDRDYGYTF. The CDR3 DNA is TGCAGTGCTAGCCGGGACAGGGACTATGGCTACACCTTC.

Many counts were recorded for this clonotype. The gene calls are TRBV4-1 and TRBJ2-1; 10 bases are a match to TRBD1. J gave up 4 bases and V 0 bases, and 9 bases lay outside the gene matches. Germline lookup yields CDR1 MGHRA and CDR2 YSYEKL. The CDR3 sequence is 18 residues long. In nucleotides, the CDR3 is TGCGCCAGCAGCCAAGATCAGGACAGGGGGGTCCGGTACAATGAGCAGTTCTTC. Its translation is CASSQDQDRGVRYNEQFF.